Below are 27 T cell receptor beta chains sequenced from a single sample in a study of blood T cell repertoires in COVID-19 (dated by TCRdb to the early 2020s). The library was made by the immunoSEQ multiplex PCR assay. The source is immuneACCESS, and TCRdb retained only in-frame sequences with V and J called. Part of the clones is not carried over; for the studies checked, unresolved V genes explain less than half of this, and the remainder is unexplained. Present in this sample are some 170,000 clones, 60% to 80% of which were seen just once. The ten biggest clones cover about 28% of the sample. Sequencing input: peripheral blood. All receptors come from a woman aged 70-85 years with acute or convalescent COVID-19.

The chain uses TRBV30 and TRBJ2-1; 9 bases agree with TRBD1. Germline loops: CDR1 GTSNPN, CDR2 SVGIG (reference sequence). J gave up 5 bases and V 2 bases, and 4 bases lay outside the gene matches. The CDR3 consists of 14 residues. As DNA, the CDR3 is TGTGCCTGGAGTACAGGGGGCATCGACAATGAGCAGTTCTTC. This encodes CAWSTGGIDNEQFF.

The chain is built from TRBV21-1 and TRBJ1-4; the table's D gene call, TRBD1, was not cross checked with the DNA. TRBV21-1 is listed as a pseudogene. The CDR3 consists of 15 residues. The CDR3, as DNA: TGTGCCAGCAGCACCTCCGGGACAACCAATGAAAAACTGTTTTTT. This gives the protein CASSTSGTTNEKLFF.

The V call is TRBV30, the J call TRBJ2-5; TRBD1 is a possible D gene (6 bases). The CDR3 has 13 residues. Trimming cost V 2 bases and J 9 bases, with 16 bases left between them. CDR1 and CDR2 from the germline V gene are GTSNPN and SVGIG (reference sequence). The CDR3 sequence: CAWSSGDPGAQYF. The CDR3, as DNA: TGTGCCTGGAGTTCAGGGGACCCCGGGGCCCAGTACTTC. Combining the CDR3 with reference TRBV30 and TRBJ2-5 gives the whole variable domain SQTIHQWPATLVQPVGSPLSLECTVEGTSNPNLYWYRQAAGRGLQLLFYSVGIGQISSEVPQNLSASRPQDRQFILSSKKLLLSDSGFYLCAWSSGDPGAQYFGPGTRLLVL.

In its sample, this clone was seen a few times. The chain has TRBV3-1 (or the pseudogene TRBV3-2) and TRBJ2-7, with 13 bases fitting TRBD2. The CDR3 sequence is 16 residues long. J gave up 3 bases and V 6 bases, and 8 bases lay outside the gene matches. Germline assignment: CDR1 LGHDT and CDR2 YNNKEL (reference sequence). CDR3 sequence (DNA): TGTGCCAGCAGTCCCGGACTAGCGGGAGTCGTCTACGAGCAGTACTTC. Translated, it gives CASSPGLAGVVYEQYF.

The rearrangement uses TRBV7-8 and TRBJ2-3; D possibly corresponds to TRBD1 (6 bases). This CDR3 is 14 amino acids long. CDR1 is SGHVS and CDR2 is FQNEAQ in the germline V gene. With 4 bases removed from V and 8 bases from J, the gap between germline ends came to 16 bases. CDR3 sequence: CASSSYRVSGTQYF. CDR3 DNA: TGTGCCAGCAGCTCCTACAGGGTCTCGGGTACGCAGTATTTT.

The chain couples TRBV3-1 (or the pseudogene TRBV3-2) to TRBJ2-3, with TRBD1 as a possible D gene (6 bases). Per the germline V gene, CDR1 is LGHDT and CDR2 is YNNKEL (reference sequence). CDR3 length: 15 amino acids. Trimming pared 4 bases from V and 1 base from J, leaving 12 bases between. CDR3 sequence (DNA): TGTGCCAGCAGCCGTCAGGGGCCTCGCACAGATACGCAGTATTTT. Translation gives CASSRQGPRTDTQYF.

This clone has at least ten counts. This chain connects TRBV5-6 to TRBJ2-7; 7 bases are shared with TRBD1. The V and J ends lost 2 bases and 7 bases, in that order; junction bases with no gene match: 12. The CDR3 extends over 15 amino acids. CDR1 and CDR2 (germline): SGHDT, YYEEEE. CDR3 residues: CASSFSARTGQEQYF. The CDR3 DNA reads as TGTGCCAGCAGCTTCTCGGCCCGGACAGGTCAAGAGCAGTACTTC.

The chain carries TRBV2 and TRBJ1-1, with 9 bases lining up with TRBD1. CDR1 and CDR2 from the germline V gene are SNHLY and FYNNEI. V lost 1 base to trimming and J lost 8 bases; unmatched junction nucleotides: 2. This CDR3 spans 13 amino acids. CDR3 coding DNA: TGTGCCAGCAGTGAAGACAGGGGGCTCGAAGCTTTCTTT. Protein: CASSEDRGLEAFF.

In this sample, this clone turned up a few times. This chain connects TRBV5-1 to TRBJ1-4; 7 positions agree with TRBD1. With 4 bases clipped from V and 4 bases from J, the junction kept 4 bases outside the gene matches. Per the germline V gene, CDR1 is SGHRS and CDR2 is YFSETQ. The CDR3 totals 14 residues. CDR3 coding DNA: TGCGCCAGCAGCCTCGGGACAGATAATGAAAAACTGTTTTTT. Protein sequence: CASSLGTDNEKLFF. The full variable domain, completed using reference TRBV5-1 and TRBJ1-4, is KAGVTQTPRYLIKTRGQQVTLSCSPISGHRSVSWYQQTPGQGLQFLFEYFSETQRNKGNFPGRFSGRQFSNSRSEMNVSTLELGDSALYLCASSLGTDNEKLFFGSGTQLSVL.

CDR3 nucleotides: TGCAGCGTGGCCGGGACAGGGGCGGGCGAGCAGTACTTC. Translated: CSVAGTGAGEQYF. This chain connects TRBV29-1 to TRBJ2-7; TRBD1 matches 10 bases. Germline CDR1 reads SQVTM; CDR2 reads ANQGSEA. J was trimmed by 6 bases and V by 6 bases; bases with no gene match: 8. CDR3 length equals 13 residues.

This sequence joins TRBV19 and TRBJ2-2, with D possibly being TRBD2 (5 bases). The CDR3 consists of 14 residues. V was pared by 5 bases and J by 3 bases, with 10 bases between. The germline V gene has CDR1 LNHDA and CDR2 SQIVND (reference sequence). The CDR3 sequence: CASSSGEYTGELFF. The CDR3 region has the DNA TGTGCCAGTAGTTCCGGGGAATACACCGGGGAGCTGTTTTTT.

The genes are TRBV7-3 and TRBJ2-5; D may be TRBD2 (5 bases). This CDR3 spans 14 amino acids. V was cut by 5 bases and J by 6 bases, with 16 bases left in between. The germline V gene has CDR1 SGHTA and CDR2 FQGTGA. The CDR3 reads CASSPSGSAQTQYF. In nucleotides, the CDR3 is TGTGCCAGCAGCCCCTCTGGGAGCGCGCAGACCCAGTACTTC.

The rearrangement joins TRBV3-1 (or the pseudogene TRBV3-2) to TRBJ2-4; tentative D call: TRBD2 (6 bases). CDR1 LGHDT and CDR2 YNNKEL come from the germline V gene (reference sequence). V dropped 4 bases and J dropped 5 bases, with 12 bases sitting between them. CDR3 length: 14 residues. The CDR3 nucleotides read TGTGCCAGCAGCCGAGGGACTGCTCAAAACATTCAGTACTTC. This gives the protein CASSRGTAQNIQYF.

On this clone itself: Its ends do not fully match the called genes, so a read error is possible. The chain carries TRBV6-1 and TRBJ2-7; D ambiguous. The CDR3 covers 13 residues. Germline CDR1 reads MNHNS; CDR2 reads SASEGT. CDR3 in amino acids: CASSEFAGSRQDF. DNA of the CDR3: TGTGCCAGCAGTGAATTCGCCGGATCCCGCCAGGACTTC.

This sequence joins TRBV2 and TRBJ2-5, with 12 bases aligning to TRBD2. Germline assignment: CDR1 SNHLY and CDR2 FYNNEI. V shed 8 bases and J 4 bases; nucleotides not matched to a gene: 11. This CDR3 contains 16 residues. CDR3 DNA sequence: TGTGCCAGCCTGAGACGGACTAGCGGGAAAGGAGAGACCCAGTACTTC. Its translation: CASLRRTSGKGETQYF.

This clone was seen a single time. J is TRBJ2-7 and V is TRBV7-8; perhaps TRBD1 as D (5 bases). Germline lookup yields CDR1 SGHVS and CDR2 FQNEAQ. The V gene lost 6 bases and the J gene lost 5 bases, with 14 bases spanning the gap. The CDR3 runs 13 residues. The CDR3 DNA reads TGTGCCAGCAGTGTAGTTTCAGGGCACGAGCAGTACTTC. Translated: CASSVVSGHEQYF.

The chain links TRBV6-1 to TRBJ2-1; D perhaps matches TRBD2 (6 bases). V lost 2 bases to trimming and J lost 8 bases, with 10 bases between them. The CDR3 is made up of 13 amino acids. Germline V lookup: CDR1 MNHNS, CDR2 SASEGT. CDR3 sequence reads: CASSEFLADEQFF. The CDR3 bases are TGTGCCAGCAGTGAATTTTTAGCGGATGAGCAGTTCTTC.

The genes are TRBV10-2 and TRBJ2-7; TRBD1 matches at 7 bases. Germline trimming cut 6 bases from V and 0 bases from J; bases unmatched to any gene: 8. This CDR3 has 15 amino acids. The germline V gene encodes CDR1 WSHSY and CDR2 SAAADI. CDR3 coding DNA: TGCGCCAGCAGGACAGGGCCTACGAGCTCCTACGAGCAGTACTTC. Residues: CASRTGPTSSYEQYF.

This clone showed up just once. J is TRBJ1-1 and V is TRBV2, with D perhaps matching TRBD1 (5 bases). This CDR3 spans 14 amino acids. V dropped 3 bases and J dropped 5 bases, with 13 bases sitting between them. Germline V gene data show CDR1 as SNHLY and CDR2 as FYNNEI. In DNA form, the CDR3 reads TGTGCCAGCAGTGACCAGGGTCGAACTACTGAAGCTTTCTTT. Translation: CASSDQGRTTEAFF.

This clone was picked up one time. The rearrangement uses TRBV18 and TRBJ2-7, with 9 bases aligning to TRBD1. The CDR3 has 15 residues. Germline V CDR1 and CDR2: KGHSH, LQKENI. V dropped 3 bases and J dropped 0; count of bases not matched to a gene: 3. CDR3 nucleotides: TGTGCCAGCTCACCTGTGACAGGGGGCTCCTACGAGCAGTACTTC. Translation gives CASSPVTGGSYEQYF. Complete variable domain (other parts from reference TRBV18 and TRBJ2-7): NAGVMQNPRHLVRRRGQEARLRCSPMKGHSHVYWYRQLPEEGLKFMVYLQKENIIDESGMPKERFSAEFPKEGPSILRIQQVVRGDSAAYFCASSPVTGGSYEQYFGPGTRLTVT.

This sequence joins TRBV30 and TRBJ2-3; TRBD1 aligns across 12 bases. The CDR3 runs 15 residues. Per germline, CDR1 GTSNPN and CDR2 SVGIG (reference sequence). With V trimmed by 2 bases and J by 6 bases, 6 bases remained unmatched. The chain's CDR3 is CAWSTGTGGFDTQYF. CDR3 in DNA: TGTGCCTGGAGTACCGGGACAGGGGGCTTTGATACGCAGTATTTT.

The chain combines TRBV10-3 with TRBJ1-1; D is possibly TRBD1 (5 bases). Germline CDR1 is ENHRY and CDR2 is SYGVKD. The CDR3 extends over 14 amino acids. Trimming left V 3 bases short and J 3 bases short, with 11 bases between. For the CDR3, the DNA is TGTGCCATCAGTGACTATGGGGGGTACACTGAAGCTTTCTTT. Translation: CAISDYGGYTEAFF.

This chain uses TRBV6-4 with TRBJ2-1; TRBD2 matches 11 bases. V was clipped by 5 bases and J by 7 bases; unmatched bases: 10. The germline gives CDR1 MRHNA, CDR2 SNTAGT. The CDR3 consists of 16 residues. CDR3 residues: CASSPIAGGSRNEQFF. CDR3 coding DNA: TGTGCCAGCAGTCCCATAGCGGGAGGGTCGAGGAATGAGCAGTTCTTC.

This chain joins TRBV2 and TRBJ2-2; 9 bases line up with TRBD2. CDR1 and CDR2 (germline): SNHLY, FYNNEI. Trimming cost V 6 bases and J 7 bases; bases outside gene matches: 9. This CDR3 has 15 amino acids. CDR3 sequence reads: CASRTLAGAIGELFF. CDR3 DNA: TGTGCCAGCAGGACACTAGCGGGTGCGATCGGGGAGCTGTTTTTT.

The genes are TRBV6-2 or TRBV6-3 and TRBJ2-1; no firm D call. Germline CDR1 and CDR2: MNHEY and SVGEGT. The germline V and J ends were trimmed by 0 bases and 10 bases, with 13 bases remaining between them. The CDR3 covers 14 residues. CDR3 sequence reads: CASSYSGRSSEQFF. CDR3 DNA: TGTGCCAGCAGTTACTCGGGCCGTTCTTCGGAGCAGTTCTTC.

This clone was picked up a small number of times. The CDR3 nucleotides are TGTGCCAGCTCACCGACAGGGGTTCGCAATCAGCCCCAGCATTTT. Translated: CASSPTGVRNQPQHF. The chain has TRBV18 and TRBJ1-5; TRBD1 aligns across 8 bases. Germline V gene lookup returns CDR1 KGHSH and CDR2 LQKENI. V dropped 3 bases and J dropped 2; count of bases not matched to a gene: 3. This CDR3 spans 15 amino acids.

The chain recombines TRBV30 with TRBJ2-3; D may be TRBD2 (6 bases). The CDR3 has 13 amino acids. CDR1 is GTSNPN and CDR2 is SVGIG in the germline V gene (reference sequence). V was shortened by 2 bases and J by 5 bases, with 11 bases between the two germline ends. The CDR3 region has the DNA TGTGCCTGGAGTTACCAGGGAGGAGATACGCAGTATTTT. Translating it yields CAWSYQGGDTQYF.